This TCR beta chain was retrieved from a study of T cell clones after liver transplantation. Across the study: Post-transplant blood was tracked for graft-donor-reactive T cell clones identified in a pre-transplant mixed lymphocyte reaction. Draws occurred before transplant, before withdrawal, and after complete or failed withdrawal.

Germline CDR1 is SGHVS and CDR2 is FNYEAQ. The CDR3 runs to 14 residues. Trimming left V 4 bases short and J 0 bases short, with 6 bases between. General observations from the study: Donor-reactive sequences fell more than third party-reactive ones, suggesting partial deletion.

This clone has only a few counts. Its antigen is undetermined. Here immunoSEQ multiplex PCR was the method, and the copy in TCRdb shows in-frame clones only, minus some. The repertoire holds 65,000 to 85,000 clones, with roughly 84% as singletons. The clonotype originates from a human patient who received a liver transplant. Some T cells may originate from the graft donor. The V gene is TRBV7-6, the J gene TRBJ2-2; a possible D gene is TRBD1 (5 bases). The sequences come from CD4+ T cells from blood, collected around 50 months after liver transplant. CDR3 nucleotides: TGTGCCAGCAGCTCGGACACGAACACCGGGGAGCTGTTTTTT. This codes for CASSSDTNTGELFF.